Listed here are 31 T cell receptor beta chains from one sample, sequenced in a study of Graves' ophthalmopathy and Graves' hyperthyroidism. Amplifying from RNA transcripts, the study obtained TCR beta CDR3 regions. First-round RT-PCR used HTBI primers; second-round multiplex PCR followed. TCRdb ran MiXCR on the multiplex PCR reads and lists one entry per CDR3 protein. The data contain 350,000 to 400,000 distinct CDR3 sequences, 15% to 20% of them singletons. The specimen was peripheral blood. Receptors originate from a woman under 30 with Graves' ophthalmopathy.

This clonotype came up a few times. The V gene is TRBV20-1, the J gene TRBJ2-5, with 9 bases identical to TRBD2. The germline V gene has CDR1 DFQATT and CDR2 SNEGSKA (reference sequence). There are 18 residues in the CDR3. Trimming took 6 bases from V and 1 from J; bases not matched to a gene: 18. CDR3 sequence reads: CSAPKQGSGRGVQETQYF. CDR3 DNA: TGCAGTGCCCCAAAGCAGGGTAGCGGGAGAGGGGTCCAAGAGACCCAGTACTTC.

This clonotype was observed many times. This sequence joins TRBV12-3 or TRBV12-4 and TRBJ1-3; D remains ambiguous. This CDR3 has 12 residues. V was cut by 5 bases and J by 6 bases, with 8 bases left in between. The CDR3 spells CASSPAENTIYF. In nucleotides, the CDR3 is TGTGCCAGCAGTCCGGCAGAAAACACCATATATTTT.

The CDR3 DNA is TGTGCCAGCAGTTTGGACGCTTCGAACACTGAAGCTTTCTTT. As protein: CASSLDASNTEAFF. The J gene is TRBJ1-1, the V gene TRBV12-3 or TRBV12-4; D remains unclear. The V and J ends lost 3 bases and 1 base respectively, with 9 bases between them. CDR3 length: 14 amino acids.

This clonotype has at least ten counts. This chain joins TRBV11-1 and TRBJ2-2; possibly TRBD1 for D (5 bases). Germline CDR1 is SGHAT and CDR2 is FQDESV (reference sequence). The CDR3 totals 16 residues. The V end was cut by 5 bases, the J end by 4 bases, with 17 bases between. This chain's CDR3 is CASSALPGWVTGELFF. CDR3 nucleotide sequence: TGTGCCAGCAGCGCCCTCCCAGGGTGGGTCACCGGGGAGCTGTTTTTT.

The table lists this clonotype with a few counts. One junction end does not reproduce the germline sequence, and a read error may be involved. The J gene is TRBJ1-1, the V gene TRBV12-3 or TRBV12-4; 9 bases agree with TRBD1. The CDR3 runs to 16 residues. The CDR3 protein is CASSFVAGQGNAEAFF. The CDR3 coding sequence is TGTGCCAGCAGTTTCGTAGCTGGACAGGGGAACGCTGAAGCTTTCTTT.

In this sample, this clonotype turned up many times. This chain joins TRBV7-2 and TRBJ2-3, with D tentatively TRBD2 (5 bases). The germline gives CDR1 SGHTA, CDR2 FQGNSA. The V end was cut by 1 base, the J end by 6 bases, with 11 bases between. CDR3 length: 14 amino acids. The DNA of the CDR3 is TGTGCCAGCAGCTTAGGGACTCTCTCGGATACGCAGTATTTT. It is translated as CASSLGTLSDTQYF.

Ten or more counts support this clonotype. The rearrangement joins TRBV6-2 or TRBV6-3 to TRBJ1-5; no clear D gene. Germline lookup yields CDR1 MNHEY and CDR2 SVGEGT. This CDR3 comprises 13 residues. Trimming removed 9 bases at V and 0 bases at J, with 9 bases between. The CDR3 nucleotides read TGTGCCAGTACCGACGTTAGCAATCAGCCCCAGCATTTT. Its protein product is CASTDVSNQPQHF.

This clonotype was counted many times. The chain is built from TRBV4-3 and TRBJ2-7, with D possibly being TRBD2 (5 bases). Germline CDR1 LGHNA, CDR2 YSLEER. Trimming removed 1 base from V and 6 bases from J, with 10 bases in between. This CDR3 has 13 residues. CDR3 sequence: CASSQALAVEQYF. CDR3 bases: TGCGCCAGCAGCCAAGCCCTAGCAGTCGAGCAGTACTTC.

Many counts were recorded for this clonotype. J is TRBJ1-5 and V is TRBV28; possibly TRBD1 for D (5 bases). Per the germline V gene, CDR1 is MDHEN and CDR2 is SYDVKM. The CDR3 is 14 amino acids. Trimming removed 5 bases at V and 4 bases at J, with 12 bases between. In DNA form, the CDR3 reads TGTGCCAGCAGTCCCGGGACCAAGAATCAGCCCCAGCATTTT. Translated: CASSPGTKNQPQHF. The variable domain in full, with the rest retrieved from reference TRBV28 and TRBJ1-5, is DVKVTQSSRYLVKRTGEKVFLECVQDMDHENMFWYRQDPGLGLRLIYFSYDVKMKEKGDIPEGYSVSREKKERFSLILESASTNQTSMYLCASSPGTKNQPQHFGDGTRLSIL.

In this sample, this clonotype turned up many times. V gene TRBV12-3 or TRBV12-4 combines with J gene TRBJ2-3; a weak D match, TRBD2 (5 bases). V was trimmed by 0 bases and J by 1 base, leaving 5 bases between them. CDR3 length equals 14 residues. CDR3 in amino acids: CASSLARGTDTQYF. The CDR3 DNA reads TGTGCCAGCAGTTTAGCGAGGGGCACAGATACGCAGTATTTT.

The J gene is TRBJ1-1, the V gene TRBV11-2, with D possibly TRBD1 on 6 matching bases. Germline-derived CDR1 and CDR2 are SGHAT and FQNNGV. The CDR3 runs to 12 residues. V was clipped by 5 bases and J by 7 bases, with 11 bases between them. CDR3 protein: CASSTTGLEAFF. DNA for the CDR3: TGTGCCAGCAGCACCACAGGGCTTGAAGCTTTCTTT.

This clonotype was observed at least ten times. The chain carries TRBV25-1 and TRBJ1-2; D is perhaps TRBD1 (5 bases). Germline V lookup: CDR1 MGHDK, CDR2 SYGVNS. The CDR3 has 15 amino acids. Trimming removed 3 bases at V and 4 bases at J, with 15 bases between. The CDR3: CASSEEGTPGYGYTF. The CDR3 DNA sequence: TGTGCCAGCAGTGAGGAGGGGACTCCCGGCTATGGCTACACCTTC.

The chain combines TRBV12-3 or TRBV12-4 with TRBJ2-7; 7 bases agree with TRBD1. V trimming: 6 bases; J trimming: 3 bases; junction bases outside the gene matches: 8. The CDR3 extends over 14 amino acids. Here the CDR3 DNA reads TGTGCCAGCAGAGCCTCCCGGGACAGCTACGAGCAGTACTTC. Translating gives CASRASRDSYEQYF.

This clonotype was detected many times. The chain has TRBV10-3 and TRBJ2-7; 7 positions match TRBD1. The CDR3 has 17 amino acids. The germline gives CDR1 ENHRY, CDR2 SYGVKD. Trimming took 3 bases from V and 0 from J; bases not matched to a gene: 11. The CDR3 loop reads CAISDRDSLRGSYEQYF. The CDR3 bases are TGTGCCATCAGTGACCGGGACAGTCTGAGGGGCTCCTACGAGCAGTACTTC.

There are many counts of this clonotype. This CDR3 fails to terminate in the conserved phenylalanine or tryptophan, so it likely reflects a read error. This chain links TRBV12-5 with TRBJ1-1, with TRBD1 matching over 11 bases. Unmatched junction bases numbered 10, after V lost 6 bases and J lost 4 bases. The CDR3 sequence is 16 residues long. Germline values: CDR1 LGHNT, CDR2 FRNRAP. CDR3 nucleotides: TGTGCTAGTGGGTTAGGACAGGGGGCAGGTGGCACTGAAGCTTTCCTT. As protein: CASGLGQGAGGTEAFL.

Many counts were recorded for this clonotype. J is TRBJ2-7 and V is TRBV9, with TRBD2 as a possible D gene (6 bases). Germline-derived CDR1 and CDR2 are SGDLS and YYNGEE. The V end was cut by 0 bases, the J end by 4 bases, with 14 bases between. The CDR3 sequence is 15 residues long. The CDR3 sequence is CASSVVRREWYEQYF. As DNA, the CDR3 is TGTGCCAGCAGCGTAGTGAGGAGGGAGTGGTACGAGCAGTACTTC.

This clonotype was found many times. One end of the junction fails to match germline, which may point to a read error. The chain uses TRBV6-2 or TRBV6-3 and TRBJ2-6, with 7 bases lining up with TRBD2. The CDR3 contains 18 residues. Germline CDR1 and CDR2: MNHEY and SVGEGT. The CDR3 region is CVSSPLTGGISGANVLTF. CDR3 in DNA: TGTGTCAGCAGCCCATTAACGGGGGGAATCTCTGGGGCCAACGTCCTGACTTTC.

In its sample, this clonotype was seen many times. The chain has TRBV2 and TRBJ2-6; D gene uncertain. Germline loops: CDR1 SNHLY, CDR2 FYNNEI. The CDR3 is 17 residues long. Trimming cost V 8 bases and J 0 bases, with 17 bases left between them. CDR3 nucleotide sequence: TGTGCCAGCGGACCCAGTGGGAAGATCTCTGGGGCCAACGTCCTGACTTTC. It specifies CASGPSGKISGANVLTF.

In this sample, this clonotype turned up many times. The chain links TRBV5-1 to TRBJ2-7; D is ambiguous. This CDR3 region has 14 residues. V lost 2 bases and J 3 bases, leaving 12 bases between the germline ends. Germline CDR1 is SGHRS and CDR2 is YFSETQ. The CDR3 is CASSFYQDVYEQYF. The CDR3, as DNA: TGCGCCAGCAGCTTTTATCAGGACGTCTACGAGCAGTACTTC.

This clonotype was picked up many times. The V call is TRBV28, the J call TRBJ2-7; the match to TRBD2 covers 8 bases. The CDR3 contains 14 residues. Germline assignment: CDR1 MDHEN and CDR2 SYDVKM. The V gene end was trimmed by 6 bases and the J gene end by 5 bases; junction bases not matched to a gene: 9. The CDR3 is CASRDGGARHEQYF. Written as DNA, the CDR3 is TGTGCCAGCAGGGACGGGGGGGCGAGGCACGAGCAGTACTTC.

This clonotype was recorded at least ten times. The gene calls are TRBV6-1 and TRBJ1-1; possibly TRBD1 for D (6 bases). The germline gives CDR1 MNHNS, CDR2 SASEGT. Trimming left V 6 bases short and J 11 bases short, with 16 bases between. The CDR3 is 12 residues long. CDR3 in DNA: TGTGCCAGCAGCTCACTAACAGGGTTTGCTTTCTTT. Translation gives CASSSLTGFAFF.

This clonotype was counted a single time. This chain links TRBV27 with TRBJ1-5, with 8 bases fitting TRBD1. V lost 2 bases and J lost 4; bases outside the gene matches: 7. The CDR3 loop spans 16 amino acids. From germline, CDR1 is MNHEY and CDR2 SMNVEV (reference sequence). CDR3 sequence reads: CASSLMTGDGNQPQHF. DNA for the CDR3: TGTGCCAGCAGTTTAATGACAGGGGACGGAAATCAGCCCCAGCATTTT.

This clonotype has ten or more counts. CDR3 sequence (DNA): TGTGCCAGTAGTACGGACCGCGCGGGGACTGAAGCTTTCTTT. This sequence encodes CASSTDRAGTEAFF. The gene calls are TRBV19 and TRBJ1-1; D is unresolved. From germline, CDR1 is LNHDA and CDR2 SQIVND (reference sequence). Trimming removed 4 bases from V and 5 bases from J, with 14 bases in between. This CDR3 comprises 14 residues.

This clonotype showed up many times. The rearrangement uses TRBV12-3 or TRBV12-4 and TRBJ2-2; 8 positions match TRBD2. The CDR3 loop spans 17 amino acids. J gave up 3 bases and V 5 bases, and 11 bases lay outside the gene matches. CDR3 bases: TGTGCCAGCAGTGGGGGGAGCGGGAGAGGTTACACCGGGGAGCTGTTTTTT. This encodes CASSGGSGRGYTGELFF.

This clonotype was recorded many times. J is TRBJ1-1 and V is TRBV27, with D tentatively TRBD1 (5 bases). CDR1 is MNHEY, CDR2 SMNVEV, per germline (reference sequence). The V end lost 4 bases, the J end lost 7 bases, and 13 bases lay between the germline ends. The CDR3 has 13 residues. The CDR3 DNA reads TGTGCCAGCAGTTCGGACATTGGATTTGAAGCTTTCTTT. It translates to CASSSDIGFEAFF.

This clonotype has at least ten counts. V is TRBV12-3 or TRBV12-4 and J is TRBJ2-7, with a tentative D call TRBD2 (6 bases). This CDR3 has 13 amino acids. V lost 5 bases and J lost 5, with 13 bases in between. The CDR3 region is CASSTDTGDEQYF. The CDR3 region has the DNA TGTGCCAGCAGTACGGACACGGGGGACGAGCAGTACTTC.

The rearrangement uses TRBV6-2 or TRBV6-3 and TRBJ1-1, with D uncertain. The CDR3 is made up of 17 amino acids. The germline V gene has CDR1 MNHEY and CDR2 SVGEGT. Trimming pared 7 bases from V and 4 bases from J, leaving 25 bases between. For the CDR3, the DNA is TGTGCCAGCACCCCGGGCCGAGGTACCGGTGGGGTCACTGAAGCTTTCTTT. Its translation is CASTPGRGTGGVTEAFF.

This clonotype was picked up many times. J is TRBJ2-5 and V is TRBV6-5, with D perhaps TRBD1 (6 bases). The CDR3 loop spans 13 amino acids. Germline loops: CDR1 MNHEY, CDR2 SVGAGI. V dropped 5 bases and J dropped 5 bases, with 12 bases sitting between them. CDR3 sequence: CASSNRAAETQYF. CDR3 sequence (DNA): TGTGCCAGCAGTAACAGGGCTGCGGAGACCCAGTACTTC.

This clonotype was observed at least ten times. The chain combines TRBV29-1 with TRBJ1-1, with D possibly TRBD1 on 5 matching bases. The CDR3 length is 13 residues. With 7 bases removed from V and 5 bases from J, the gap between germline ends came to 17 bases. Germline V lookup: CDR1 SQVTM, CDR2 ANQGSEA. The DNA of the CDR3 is TGCAGCGGCGACAGTTTTTTTGGTACTGAAGCTTTCTTT. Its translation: CSGDSFFGTEAFF.

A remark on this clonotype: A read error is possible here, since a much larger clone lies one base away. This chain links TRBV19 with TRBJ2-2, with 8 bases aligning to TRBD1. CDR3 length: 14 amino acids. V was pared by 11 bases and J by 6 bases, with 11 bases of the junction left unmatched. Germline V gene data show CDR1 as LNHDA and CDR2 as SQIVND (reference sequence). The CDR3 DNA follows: TGTGCCGGCAGGACAGGGTTGAGCGCCGGGGAGCTGTTTTTT. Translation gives CAGRTGLSAGELFF.

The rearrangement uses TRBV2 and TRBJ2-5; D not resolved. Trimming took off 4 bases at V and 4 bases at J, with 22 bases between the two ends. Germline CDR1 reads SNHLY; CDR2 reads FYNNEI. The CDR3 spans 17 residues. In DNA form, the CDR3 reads TGTGCCAGCAGTGCCAGCCCCGTTCCTCTAGGGCGAGAGACCCAGTACTTC. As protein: CASSASPVPLGRETQYF.